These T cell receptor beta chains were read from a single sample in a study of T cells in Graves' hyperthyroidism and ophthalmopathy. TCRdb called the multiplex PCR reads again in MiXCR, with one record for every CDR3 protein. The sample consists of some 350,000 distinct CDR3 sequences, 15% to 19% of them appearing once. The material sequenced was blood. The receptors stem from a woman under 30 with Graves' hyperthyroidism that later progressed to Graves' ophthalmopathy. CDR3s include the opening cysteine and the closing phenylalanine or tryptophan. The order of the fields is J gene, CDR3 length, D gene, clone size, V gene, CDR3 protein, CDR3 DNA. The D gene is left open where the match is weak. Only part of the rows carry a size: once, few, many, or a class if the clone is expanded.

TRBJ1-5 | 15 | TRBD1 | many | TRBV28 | CASSFGQGRIKPQHF | TGTGCCAGCAGTTTCGGACAGGGTAGAATCAAGCCCCAGCATTTT
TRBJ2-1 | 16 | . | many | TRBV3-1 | CASSQVDYQTYNEQFF | TGTGCCAGCAGCCAAGTCGACTACCAAACCTACAATGAGCAGTTCTTC
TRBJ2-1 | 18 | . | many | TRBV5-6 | CASSLFERTTPTYNEQFF | TGTGCCAGCAGCTTGTTTGAGCGGACTACCCCTACATACAATGAGCAGTTCTTC
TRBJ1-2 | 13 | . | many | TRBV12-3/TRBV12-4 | CASSLLSNYGYTF | TGTGCCAGCAGCCTTTTATCTAACTATGGCTACACCTTC
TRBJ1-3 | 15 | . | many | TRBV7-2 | CASSSSLKEGSTIYF | TGTGCCAGCAGCTCTTCACTTAAGGAGGGAAGCACCATATATTTT
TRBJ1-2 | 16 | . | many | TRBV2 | CASTPLGARGYGGYTF | TGTGCCAGCACGCCATTGGGGGCGCGGGGTTACGGGGGCTACACCTTC
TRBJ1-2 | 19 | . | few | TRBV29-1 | CSVVSGGVGHSPQRYGYTF | TGCAGCGTTGTATCGGGGGGGGTGGGGCATTCCCCCCAACGCTATGGCTACACCTTC
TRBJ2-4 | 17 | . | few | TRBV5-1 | CASSSLGTGMGTNIQYF | TGCGCCAGCAGCTCCCTCGGCACAGGGATGGGTACAAACATTCAGTACTTC
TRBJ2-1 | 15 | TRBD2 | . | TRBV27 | CASSLAGRAYNEQFF | TGTGCCAGCAGTCTAGCGGGACGGGCCTACAATGAGCAGTTCTTC
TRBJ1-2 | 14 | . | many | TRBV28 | CASSGSSGGYGYTF | TGTGCCAGCAGCGGGAGCTCTGGGGGCTATGGCTACACCTTC
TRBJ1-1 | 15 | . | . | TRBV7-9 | CASSLVGTLETEAFF | TGTGCCAGCAGCTTAGTAGGGACATTAGAGACTGAAGCTTTCTTT
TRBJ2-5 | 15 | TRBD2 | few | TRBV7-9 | CASSLETSGVLDQCF | TGTGCCAGCAGCTTAGAAACTAGCGGGGTTCTAGACCAGTGCTTC
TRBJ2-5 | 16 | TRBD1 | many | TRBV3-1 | CASSQHAGGSQETQYF | TGTGCCAGCAGCCAACATGCAGGGGGTTCGCAAGAGACCCAGTACTTC
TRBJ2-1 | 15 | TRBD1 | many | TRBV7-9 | CASSLSDRAYNEQFF | TGTGCCAGCAGCTTGTCGGACAGGGCCTACAATGAGCAGTTCTTC
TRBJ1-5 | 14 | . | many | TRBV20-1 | CSALKNRAGQPQHF | TGCAGTGCTTTGAAGAACAGGGCTGGTCAGCCCCAGCATTTT
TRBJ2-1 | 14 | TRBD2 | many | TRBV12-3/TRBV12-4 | CASSLAGVLNEQFF | TGTGCCAGCAGTCTAGCGGGAGTATTGAATGAGCAGTTCTTC
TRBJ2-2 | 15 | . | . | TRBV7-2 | CASSRTGRGTGELFF | TGTGCCAGCAGCCGGACAGGGAGGGGCACCGGGGAGCTGTTTTTT
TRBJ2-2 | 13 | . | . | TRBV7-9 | CASSLYPPGELFF | TGTGCCAGCAGCCTATACCCTCCGGGGGAGCTGTTTTTT
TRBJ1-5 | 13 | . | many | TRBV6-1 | CASSQTENQPQHF | TGTGCCAGCAGCCAGACAGAAAATCAGCCCCAGCATTTT
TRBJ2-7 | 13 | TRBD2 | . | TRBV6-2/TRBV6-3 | CASTPGLVGEQYF | TGTGCCAGCACTCCGGGACTAGTAGGCGAGCAGTACTTC
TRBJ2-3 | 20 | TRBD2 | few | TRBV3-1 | CASSQIMLSRGGRVTDTQYF | TGTGCCAGCAGCCAAATAATGCTTTCGAGGGGCGGGAGGGTCACAGATACGCAGTATTTT
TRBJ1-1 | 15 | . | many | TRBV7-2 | CASSLARGLNTEAFF | TGTGCCAGCAGCTTAGCCCGGGGACTGAACACTGAAGCTTTCTTT
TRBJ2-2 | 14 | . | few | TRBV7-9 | CASSLVLASGELFF | TGTGCCAGCAGCTTAGTACTGGCGTCCGGGGAGCTGTTTTTT
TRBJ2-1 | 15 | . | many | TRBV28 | CASSYHRSSYNEQFF | TGTGCCAGCAGCTACCATAGGAGCTCCTACAATGAGCAGTTCTTC
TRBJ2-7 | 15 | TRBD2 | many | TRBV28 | CASSLQAGASHEQYF | TGTGCCAGCAGTTTACAAGCGGGAGCTTCACACGAGCAGTACTTC
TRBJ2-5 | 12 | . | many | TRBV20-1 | CSAIGMGETQYF | TGCAGTGCGATTGGGATGGGGGAGACCCAGTACTTC
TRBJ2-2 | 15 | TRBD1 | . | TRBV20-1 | CSAKQGASNTGELFF | TGCAGTGCCAAACAGGGGGCCTCGAACACCGGGGAGCTGTTTTTT
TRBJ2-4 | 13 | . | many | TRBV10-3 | CAISEGQQNIQYF | TGTGCCATCAGTGAGGGACAGCAAAACATTCAGTACTTC
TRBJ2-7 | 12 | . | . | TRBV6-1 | CASRDTRYEQYF | TGTGCCAGCAGGGACACTCGCTACGAGCAGTACTTC
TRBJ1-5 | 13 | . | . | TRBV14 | CASSQGLGQPQHF | TGTGCCAGCAGCCAAGGCCTTGGTCAGCCCCAGCATTTT
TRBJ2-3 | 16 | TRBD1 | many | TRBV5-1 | CASSLRGRSNPDTQYF | TGCGCCAGCAGCCTCAGGGGGCGATCTAACCCAGATACGCAGTATTTT
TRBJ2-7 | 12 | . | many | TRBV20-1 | CSARGSANEQYF | TGCAGTGCTAGGGGGTCGGCGAACGAGCAGTACTTC
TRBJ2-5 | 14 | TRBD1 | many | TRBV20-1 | CSARDGTGPETQYF | TGCAGTGCTAGAGACGGGACAGGTCCAGAGACCCAGTACTTC
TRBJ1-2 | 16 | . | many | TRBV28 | CASSSSPGGRNYGYTF | TGTGCCAGCAGTTCCTCCCCGGGGGGGAGGAACTATGGCTACACCTTC
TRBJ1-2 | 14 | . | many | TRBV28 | CASSVGSSFYGYTF | TGTGCCAGCAGTGTTGGTTCATCCTTCTATGGCTACACCTTC
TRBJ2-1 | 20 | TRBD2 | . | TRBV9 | CASSPLAGGPSELAYNEQFF | TGTGCCAGCAGCCCGCTAGCGGGAGGGCCTTCCGAGCTCGCCTACAATGAGCAGTTCTTC
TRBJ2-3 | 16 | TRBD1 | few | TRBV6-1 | CASSPRTGVNTDTQYF | TGTGCCAGCAGTCCGAGGACAGGGGTTAACACAGATACGCAGTATTTT
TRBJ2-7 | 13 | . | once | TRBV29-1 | CSVVRGGSYEQYF | TGCAGCGTTGTTAGAGGGGGCTCCTACGAGCAGTACTTC
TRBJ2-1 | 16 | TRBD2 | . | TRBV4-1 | CASSPELAAQYNEQFF | TGCGCCAGCAGCCCCGAACTAGCGGCTCAATACAATGAGCAGTTCTTC
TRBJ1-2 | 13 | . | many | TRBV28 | CASSPGVGYGYTF | TGTGCCAGCAGCCCCGGGGTAGGGTATGGCTACACCTTC
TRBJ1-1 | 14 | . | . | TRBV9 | CASSVDLLNTEAFF | TGTGCCAGCAGCGTAGATCTGCTGAACACTGAAGCTTTCTTT
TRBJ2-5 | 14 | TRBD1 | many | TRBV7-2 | CASSPTGQGQTQYF | TGTGCCAGCAGCCCGACGGGACAGGGACAGACCCAGTACTTC
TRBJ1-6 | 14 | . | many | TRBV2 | CASSETGRAAPLHF | TGTGCCAGCAGCGAAACAGGGAGAGCGGCACCCCTCCACTTT
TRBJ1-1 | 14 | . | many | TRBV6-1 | CASSRGGLNTEAFF | TGTGCCAGCAGTCGAGGGGGACTGAACACTGAAGCTTTCTTT
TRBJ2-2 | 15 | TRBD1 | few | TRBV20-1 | CSAGPGTGRTGELFF | TGCAGTGCTGGACCCGGGACAGGGAGGACCGGGGAGCTGTTTTTT
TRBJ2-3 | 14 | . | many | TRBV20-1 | CSAPPGGNTDTQYF | TGCAGTGCCCCTCCAGGGGGGAACACAGATACGCAGTATTTT
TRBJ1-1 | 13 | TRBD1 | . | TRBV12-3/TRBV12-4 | CASTRTGPNEAFF | TGTGCCAGCACCCGGACAGGCCCCAATGAAGCTTTCTTT
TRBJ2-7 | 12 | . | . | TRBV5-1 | CASSHESNEQYF | TGCGCCAGCAGTCATGAATCGAACGAGCAGTACTTC
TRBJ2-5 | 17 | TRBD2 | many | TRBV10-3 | CAISERAGTSGQETQYF | TGTGCCATCAGTGAGAGGGCTGGGACTAGCGGCCAAGAGACCCAGTACTTC
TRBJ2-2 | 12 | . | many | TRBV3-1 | CASSQFPGELFF | TGTGCCAGCAGCCAATTCCCCGGGGAGCTGTTTTTT
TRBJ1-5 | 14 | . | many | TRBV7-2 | CASSFQAGSQPQHF | TGTGCCAGCAGCTTCCAAGCAGGGAGTCAGCCCCAGCATTTT
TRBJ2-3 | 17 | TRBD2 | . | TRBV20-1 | CSARDLIGEGPRDTQYF | TGCAGTGCTAGAGATCTTATTGGGGAGGGCCCGAGAGATACGCAGTATTTT
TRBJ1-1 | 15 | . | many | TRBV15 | CATSVPGSMNTEAFF | TGTGCCACCAGTGTACCAGGGTCCATGAACACTGAAGCTTTCTTT
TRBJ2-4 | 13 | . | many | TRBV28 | CASSLTRGGIQYF | TGTGCCAGCAGTTTAACCCGAGGAGGGATTCAGTACTTC
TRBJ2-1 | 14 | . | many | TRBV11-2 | CASRQAGRNNEQFF | TGTGCCAGCAGACAGGCGGGCCGAAACAATGAGCAGTTCTTC